These T cell receptor beta chains were read from a single sample in a study of cytomegalovirus exposure and HLA in healthy donors. TCRdb's table, derived via immunoSEQ multiplex PCR, lists solely in-frame clones and lacks some. The sample records 100,000 to 150,000 clones, roughly 80% being singletons. The sample consisted of PBMCs. Source of these receptors: a male donor in good health and CMV-seronegative. The CDR3 runs from the conserved cysteine through the conserved F or W. A D gene is named only where the DNA matches it firmly. Only part of the rows carry a size: once, few, many, or a class if the clone is expanded.

d_call	j_call	clone_size	v_call	cdr3_nt	cdr3_aa
TRBD1	TRBJ1-5	NA	TRBV5-4	TGTGCCAGCAGCTTGGGGGGGACAGGGAACAATCAGCCCCAGCATTTT	CASSLGGTGNNQPQHF
TRBD1	TRBJ1-3	NA	TRBV7-9	TGTGCCAGCAGCCCCGGGACAGGCCTACTCTCTGGAAACACCATATATTTT	CASSPGTGLLSGNTIYF
TRBD2	TRBJ2-5	NA	TRBV7-6	TGTGCCAGCAGCCCCCGCTGGACTAGCGGCCTACAAGAGACCCAGTACTTC	CASSPRWTSGLQETQYF
TRBD1	TRBJ2-2	NA	TRBV6-6	TGTGCCAGCAGTTACGGCCGGGACAGACGGACCGGGGAGCTGTTTTTT	CASSYGRDRRTGELFF
NA	TRBJ1-4	once	TRBV6-1	TGTGCCAGCAGATCCCACATTACAACTAATGAAAAACTGTTTTTT	CASRSHITTNEKLFF
TRBD2	TRBJ2-2	NA	TRBV27	TGTGCCAGCAGACTAGCGGGCAAACCGAACACCGGGGAGCTGTTTTTT	CASRLAGKPNTGELFF
NA	TRBJ1-3	NA	TRBV19	TGTGCCAGTAGTATCGGGGGCTCTGGAAACACCATATATTTT	CASSIGGSGNTIYF
NA	TRBJ1-1	NA	TRBV5-8	TGTGCCAGCAGCTTGGTATACACTGAAGCTTTCTTT	CASSLVYTEAFF
NA	TRBJ1-2	NA	TRBV5-4	TGTGCCAGCAGCTTTTCGGGGGGCTACACCTTC	CASSFSGGYTF
NA	TRBJ2-7	NA	TRBV11-1	TGTGCCAGCAGCTTGGTGGGGGCGAGCGAGCAGTACTTC	CASSLVGASEQYF
NA	TRBJ2-5	NA	TRBV7-3	TGTGCCAGCAGCTTAGGGACACCCGGGACCGGACAAGAGACCCAGTACTTC	CASSLGTPGTGQETQYF
NA	TRBJ2-7	NA	TRBV5-6	TGTGCCAGCAGCTTGGTCATAGCGGCCTCCTACGAGCAGTACTTC	CASSLVIAASYEQYF
TRBD2	TRBJ2-3	few	TRBV7-9	TGTTCCAGCACCAAGTTTAAGCCGGGACTAGTGCACACAGATACGCAGTATTTT	CSSTKFKPGLVHTDTQYF
NA	TRBJ2-2	NA	TRBV5-1	TGCGCCAGCAGCTTGGGTATTAGCGCGCCTCCCGCGGGGTTCACCGGGGAGCTGTTTTTT	CASSLGISAPPAGFTGELFF
TRBD1	TRBJ2-7	once	TRBV13	TGTGCCAGCAGCTTAGGCCAGGGGGCTTACGAGCAGTACTTC	CASSLGQGAYEQYF
TRBD2	TRBJ2-7	NA	TRBV18	TGTGCCAGCTCACCAAGGCTAGCGGGAGTGCTCGAGCAGTACTTC	CASSPRLAGVLEQYF
NA	TRBJ2-2	NA	TRBV7-7	TGTGCTAGCAGCTTACTACGGGATAACACCGGGGAGCTGTTTTTT	CASSLLRDNTGELFF
TRBD2	TRBJ2-3	NA	TRBV2	TGTGCCAGCGGGACTAGCTTCACAGATACGCAGTATTTT	CASGTSFTDTQYF
NA	TRBJ1-2	NA	TRBV6-5	TGTGCCAGCAGTTACTCGATCGGAGGCGGCGACTATGGCTACACCTTC	CASSYSIGGGDYGYTF
NA	TRBJ2-1	NA	TRBV6-5	TGTGCCAGCAGTTACTCCGAGGCCAACAATGAGCAGTTCTTC	CASSYSEANNEQFF
NA	TRBJ2-7	few	TRBV29-1	TGCAGCGTTGAAAATGCCAGGGGCTACGAGCAGTACTTC	CSVENARGYEQYF
NA	TRBJ2-6	NA	TRBV14	TGTGCCAGCAGCCAAGAACAGGTGACGCTCTCTGGGGCCAACGTCCTGACTTTC	CASSQEQVTLSGANVLTF
NA	TRBJ1-4	NA	TRBV2	TGTGCCAGCAGTGGCGGTGAAAAACTGTTTTTT	CASSGGEKLFF
NA	TRBJ1-3	NA	TRBV2	TGTGCCAGCCAGGTTCCAGGAAACACCATATATTTT	CASQVPGNTIYF
TRBD1	TRBJ1-2	NA	TRBV13	TGTGCCAGCAGCCGCCGGGACAGGGATGGCTACACCTTC	CASSRRDRDGYTF
NA	TRBJ1-3	once	TRBV11-2	TGTGCCAGCAGCCATTTCACAGGGCGAAACACCATATATTTT	CASSHFTGRNTIYF
NA	TRBJ2-7	NA	TRBV7-8	TGTGCCAGCAGCTTAGGTCGTATCAGTTTCGACGAGCAGTACTTC	CASSLGRISFDEQYF
NA	TRBJ1-2	NA	TRBV28	TGTGCCAGCAGTCCAGGGGTGGGCTACACCTTC	CASSPGVGYTF
NA	TRBJ2-2	NA	TRBV7-9	TGTGCCAGCAGCTCGGGGACTGGTGGCACCGGGGAGCTGTTTTTT	CASSSGTGGTGELFF
TRBD2	TRBJ2-3	NA	TRBV7-3	TGTGCCAGCAGCTTAGGGGCGGGAGGGCCTGTAGATACGCAGTATTTT	CASSLGAGGPVDTQYF
NA	TRBJ1-1	NA	TRBV28	TGTGCCAGCAGTTTATTTTCCAGTCAGAACACTGAAGCTTTCTTT	CASSLFSSQNTEAFF
TRBD2	TRBJ2-1	NA	TRBV27	TGTGCCAGCAGTTTACCGGGACTAGCGACGACCTACAATGAGCAGTTCTTC	CASSLPGLATTYNEQFF
NA	TRBJ2-7	few	TRBV28	TGTGCCAGCAGTTTACAGCTCCAGGGGAGCTCCTACGAGCAGTACTTC	CASSLQLQGSSYEQYF
TRBD2	TRBJ2-2	few	TRBV7-2	TGTGCCAGCAGCCCCGATAGCGGGAGGGCGGGCACCGGGGAGCTGTTTTTT	CASSPDSGRAGTGELFF
NA	TRBJ1-5	once	TRBV7-2	TGTGCCAGCAACCTCGGGTCAGTTAGCAATCAGCCCCAGCATTTT	CASNLGSVSNQPQHF
TRBD1	TRBJ1-1	NA	TRBV2	TGTGCCAGCGGGACAGGGCTTACTGAAGCTTTCTTT	CASGTGLTEAFF
TRBD2	TRBJ2-3	NA	TRBV7-2	TGTGCCAGCAGCTTTAGCGGGGGCGGGGGCGCTACGCAGTATTTT	CASSFSGGGGATQYF
TRBD1	TRBJ2-2	once	TRBV5-1	TGCGCCAGCACAAACACAGGGGTTAACACCGGGGAGCTGTTTTTT	CASTNTGVNTGELFF
TRBD2	TRBJ2-1	NA	TRBV4-3	TGCGCCAGCAGCCAAGATAAATGGGCTAGCGGGACAATCTACAATGAGCAGTTCTTC	CASSQDKWASGTIYNEQFF
TRBD1	TRBJ1-1	NA	TRBV18	TGTGCCAGCTCACCACCGACAGGGGCCCTCACTGAAGCTTTCTTT	CASSPPTGALTEAFF
NA	TRBJ1-5	NA	TRBV9	TGTGCCAGCAGTCCAGGGTATAGCAATCAGCCCCAGCATTTT	CASSPGYSNQPQHF
TRBD2	TRBJ2-2	once	TRBV7-2	TGTGCCAGCAGGGGGGCGGGGGGGCATGGCGGGGAGCTGTTTTTT	CASRGAGGHGGELFF
TRBD1	TRBJ1-3	NA	TRBV5-6	TGTGCCAGCAGCCCCGGACAGGGTAGCTCTGGAAACACCATATATTTT	CASSPGQGSSGNTIYF
TRBD1	TRBJ1-2	NA	TRBV2	TGTGCCAGCAGTGCACAGGGGGACTATGGCTACACCTTC	CASSAQGDYGYTF
TRBD1	TRBJ2-7	NA	TRBV16	TGTGCCAGCAGCCCTCCTAAGGCGGACAGGGTATACGAGCAGTACTTC	CASSPPKADRVYEQYF
NA	TRBJ2-3	NA	TRBV27	TGTGCCAGCAGTCTAGCCCCAAGCCCCACAGATACGCAGTATTTT	CASSLAPSPTDTQYF
TRBD1	TRBJ1-2	once	TRBV5-1	TGCGCCAGCAGCTACAGACAGGGGGTCGTACGTGGCTACACCTTC	CASSYRQGVVRGYTF
TRBD2	TRBJ2-2	NA	TRBV9	TGTGCCAGCAGCGTCGGGACTAGCGCAAACGGGGAGCTGTTTTTT	CASSVGTSANGELFF
NA	TRBJ2-7	NA	TRBV28	TGTGCCAGCAGTTTCGGGCAGGGTGGATACGAGCAGTACTTC	CASSFGQGGYEQYF
NA	TRBJ1-6	NA	TRBV7-6	TGTGCCAGCAGCTTAGGGGGCGGTTCCACAGGGAACGCGTTTAATTCACCCCTCCACTTT	CASSLGGGSTGNAFNSPLHF
TRBD2	TRBJ2-4	NA	TRBV7-2	TGTGCCAGCAGCTCTACCGGGGGGACCAAAAACATTCAGTACTTC	CASSSTGGTKNIQYF
TRBD1	TRBJ2-3	NA	TRBV27	TGTGCCAGCAGCGGGACCGGGACAGGGGAAGATACGCAGTATTTT	CASSGTGTGEDTQYF
NA	TRBJ2-7	NA	TRBV11-2	TGTGCCAGCAGCTTCCTTCGGGGTGACACCTACGAGCAGTACTTC	CASSFLRGDTYEQYF
NA	TRBJ2-5	NA	TRBV28	TGTGCCAGCAGTCGGGAGACCCAGTACTTC	CASSRETQYF
TRBD1	TRBJ2-3	once	TRBV2	TGTGCCAGCCTGCCGGGACAGGGATTTATGGATACGCAGTATTTT	CASLPGQGFMDTQYF